Below are 5 T cell receptor beta chains sequenced from a single sample in a study of radiation and T cells in renal cell carcinoma (dated by TCRdb to the early 2020s). Library construction relied on the immunoSEQ multiplex PCR assay. TCRdb stores this immuneACCESS table with in-frame sequences only. Part of the clones is absent; in the studies checked, under half of the shortfall reflects unresolved V genes, and no reason is known for the rest. The sample contains under 200,000 clones, about 87% of them found a single time. The ten largest clones capture about 11% of the sample. Taken with the paper, the label for time point translates to: blood 4 weeks post-SBRT, at nephrectomy. The treatment or condition label on this specimen signifies: 15 Gy SBRT to primary tumor, nephrectomy 4 weeks later. This specimen consisted of blood, obtained from a patient whose treatment included radiotherapy and nephrectomy. The receptors were gathered from a woman aged 50 to 60 with renal cell carcinoma.

The chain combines TRBV29-1 with TRBJ2-3; tentatively, D is TRBD2 (5 bases). Trimming pared 8 bases from V and 3 bases from J, leaving 15 bases between. Germline loops: CDR1 SQVTM, CDR2 ANQGSEA. This CDR3 spans 13 amino acids. In DNA, the CDR3 is TGCAGCTTGGGGAGTTTTCTTACAGATACGCAGTATTTT. It yields the protein CSLGSFLTDTQYF.

V and J are TRBV6-1 and TRBJ1-2; D uncertain. Germline V CDR1 and CDR2: MNHNS, SASEGT. The CDR3 spans 15 residues. The V gene lost 2 bases and the J gene lost 7 bases, with 17 bases spanning the gap. The CDR3 loop reads CASSEYPSPAGGYTF. The DNA for the CDR3 is TGTGCCAGCAGTGAATATCCGAGCCCTGCTGGTGGCTACACCTTC.

The gene calls are TRBV19 and TRBJ2-7, with TRBD1 as a possible D gene (5 bases). The CDR3 length is 14 residues. V gave up 9 bases and J gave up 1 base, with 16 bases separating them. Germline CDR1 LNHDA, CDR2 SQIVND (reference sequence). The CDR3 bases are TGTGCCAGCCAACCCGACAGAGAATCCTACGAGCAGTACTTC. This translates into CASQPDRESYEQYF.

This chain uses TRBV5-6 with TRBJ2-7; 7 bases align to TRBD2. V lost 1 base to trimming and J lost 5 bases; unmatched junction nucleotides: 3. CDR1 SGHDT and CDR2 YYEEEE come from the germline V gene. The length of the CDR3 is 13 residues. The CDR3 here is CASSLMGGDEQYF. The DNA for the CDR3 is TGTGCCAGCAGCTTGATGGGGGGGGACGAGCAGTACTTC.

This clone has only a few counts. The chain employs TRBV5-1 and TRBJ1-2; D uncertain. Trimming cost V 0 bases and J 1 base, with 4 bases left between them. The CDR3 is made up of 13 amino acids. Germline V gene lookup returns CDR1 SGHRS and CDR2 YFSETQ. CDR3: CASSLELNYGYTF. CDR3 DNA: TGCGCCAGCAGCTTGGAGCTTAACTATGGCTACACCTTC.